This T cell receptor (beta chain) was observed in a study of shared clonotypes between healthy human individuals. Background on the study: Contributing individuals were two females and a few males aged 18 to 49.

The CD4+ fraction was divided into a CD45RA+ naive subset and a CD45RA-negative memory subset. This clone has a single count. Its specificity is unknown. Generated by immunoSEQ multiplex PCR, the TCRdb table keeps only in-frame clones and is missing some. The sample consists of 950,000 to 1,100,000 clones, 75% to 80% of them appearing once. V shed 3 bases and J shed 4 bases, with 15 bases lying between them. Germline CDR1 MNHEY, CDR2 SMNVEV (reference sequence). The CDR3 totals 15 residues. General study results and limits: Few donors limited the genetic and exposure-history diversity represented.

The chain uses TRBV27 and TRBJ1-2; perhaps TRBD1 as D (5 bases). This TCR came from a young man in good health. Some clones in this sample may be carry-over from other donors' samples. Sequences were obtained from memory CD4+ T cells from PBMCs. Subset here: CD45RA-negative fraction. CDR3 bases: TGTGCCAGCAGTTTCTCCTCTGCCGGGACCTATGGCTACACCTTC. Translating it yields CASSFSSAGTYGYTF.